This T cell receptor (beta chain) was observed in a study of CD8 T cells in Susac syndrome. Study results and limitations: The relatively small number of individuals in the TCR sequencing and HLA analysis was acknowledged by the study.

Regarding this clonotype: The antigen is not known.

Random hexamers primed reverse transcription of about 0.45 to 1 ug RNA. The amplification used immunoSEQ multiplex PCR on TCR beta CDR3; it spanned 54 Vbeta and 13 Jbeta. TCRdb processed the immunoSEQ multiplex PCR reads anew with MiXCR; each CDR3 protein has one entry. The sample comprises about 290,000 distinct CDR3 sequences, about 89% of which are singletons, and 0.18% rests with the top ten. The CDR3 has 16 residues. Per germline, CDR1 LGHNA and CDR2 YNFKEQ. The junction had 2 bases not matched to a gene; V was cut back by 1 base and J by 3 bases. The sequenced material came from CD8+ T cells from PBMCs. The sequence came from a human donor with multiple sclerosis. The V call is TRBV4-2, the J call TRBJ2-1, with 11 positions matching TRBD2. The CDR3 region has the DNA TGTGCCAGCAGCCAAGGTAGCGGGGGGGACTACAATGAGCAGTTCTTC. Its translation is CASSQGSGGDYNEQFF.